This T cell receptor (beta chain) was sequenced during a study of T cell repertoires in aging, cancer and after chemotherapy. Study context: Clear clonal overlap appeared across healthy donor samples taken over several months to years.

Study-wide findings and caveats: Age-matched healthy donors had significantly more diverse, less clonal blood TCR repertoires than untreated cancer patients.

This clonotype was observed a handful of times. Its cognate antigen is unknown. TCR beta rearrangements were amplified from peripheral blood genomic DNA. Multiplex touch-down PCR with TRB-A/B primers amplified rearranged V-D-J TRB sequences. TCRdb processed the multiplex PCR reads anew with MiXCR; each CDR3 protein has one entry. The sample shows about 11,000 distinct CDR3 sequences, less than 35% of them seen only once. V was cut by 3 bases and J by 8 bases, with 19 bases left in between. Germline CDR1 and CDR2: MNHEY and SMNVEV (reference sequence). The CDR3 extends over 15 amino acids. Sequenced sample: blood. This TCR came from a human donor in good health. The donor label of this sample is uncertain. This chain links TRBV27 with TRBJ2-5; D is unclear. The CDR3 DNA follows: TGTGCCAGCAGTTTCGGGCAGTCCCGAAGCGAAACCCAGTACTTC. Translation: CASSFGQSRSETQYF.